This T cell receptor beta chain emerged from a study of human T cells and chemical hapten exposure. Study context: Per-sample variation in TCR yield stemmed mainly from small pooled library volume differences.

Per the germline V gene, CDR1 is SGHVS and CDR2 is FNYEAQ. The CDR3 is 14 residues long. V lost 5 bases and J 4 bases, leaving 13 bases between the germline ends. Individual cDNA molecules had unique molecular identifiers attached to them by the library. In TCRdb, the RACE reads were re-called with MiXCR into one record per CDR3 protein. The sample carries under 300,000 distinct CDR3 sequences, approximately 7.5% recorded once. Study-wide findings and caveats: Expanded TCRs were compared with controls, and the expanded TCRs formed significantly more large CDR3 similarity clusters. Donor immune responses may differ from healthy people's, since all donors had alopecia.

Time point described: pre-sensitization, week 0. Treatment in this sample: therapeutic diphenylcyclopropenone sensitization with weekly scalp DPC. Turning to this clonotype: What it binds is unknown.

This clonotype originated in a man aged 18 to 29 with alopecia areata. Some clones in this sample may be carry-over from other donors' samples. V usage is TRBV7-6 and J usage is TRBJ2-3; possibly TRBD1 or TRBD2 for D (5 bases each). The sample here was whole blood, taken in connection with sensitization to the hapten diphenylcyclopropenone (DPC). The CDR3 is CASSRTGPADTQYF. DNA of the CDR3: TGTGCCAGCAGCAGAACGGGACCAGCAGATACGCAGTATTTT.